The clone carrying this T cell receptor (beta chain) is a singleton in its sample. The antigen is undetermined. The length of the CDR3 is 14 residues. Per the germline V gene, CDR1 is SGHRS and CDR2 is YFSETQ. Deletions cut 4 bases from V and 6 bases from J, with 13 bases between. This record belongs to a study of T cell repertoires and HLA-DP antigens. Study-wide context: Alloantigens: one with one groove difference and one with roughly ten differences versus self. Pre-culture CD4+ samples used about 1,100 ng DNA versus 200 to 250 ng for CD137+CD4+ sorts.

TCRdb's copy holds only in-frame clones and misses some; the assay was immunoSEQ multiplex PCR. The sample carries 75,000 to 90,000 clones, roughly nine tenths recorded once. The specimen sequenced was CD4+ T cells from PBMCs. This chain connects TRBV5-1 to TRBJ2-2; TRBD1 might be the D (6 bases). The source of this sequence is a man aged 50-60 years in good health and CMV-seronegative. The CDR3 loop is CASSPGTNAGELFF. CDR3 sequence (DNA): TGCGCCAGCAGCCCAGGGACAAACGCCGGGGAGCTGTTTTTT.